This is a list of T cell receptor beta chains from one sample in a study of blood T cell repertoires in COVID-19. Clones were read by immunoSEQ multiplex PCR, and TCRdb kept only the in-frame ones, dropping some. The table includes about 89,000 clones, 70% to 80% detected once. Sequenced sample: peripheral blood. The receptors were sampled from a human donor in a cohort sampled during active COVID-19. Each CDR3 is given with its conserved first and last residue. D genes are given only for firm matches. Not every row has a clone size; where given, it reads once, few, many or a size class.

D gene,V gene,J gene,clone size,CDR3 DNA,CDR3 protein
NA,TRBV6-5,TRBJ1-6,NA,TGTGCCAGCTGGGAGGGGCCAAGCATGGATTCACCCCTCCACTTT,CASWEGPSMDSPLHF
NA,TRBV20-1,TRBJ2-5,NA,TGCAGTGCTAGTAGGGACTCAAACCAAGAGACCCAGTACTTC,CSASRDSNQETQYF
NA,TRBV5-6,TRBJ2-5,NA,TGTGCCAGCAGCTTGGTGCAGGGTTGGGGGCTTCGAGAGACCCAGTACTTC,CASSLVQGWGLRETQYF
TRBD2,TRBV5-1,TRBJ2-5,NA,TGCGCCAGCAGCATCGGGACTAGGAAAGAGACCCAGTACTTC,CASSIGTRKETQYF
NA,TRBV28,TRBJ2-5,once,TGTGCCAGCAGTCCCATTGGTAGCGGACCTCAGGGGACCCAGTACTTC,CASSPIGSGPQGTQYF
NA,TRBV20-1,TRBJ1-1,NA,TGCAGTGCTAGTGACTATTTAAGGGGGACGAACACTGAAGCTTTCTTT,CSASDYLRGTNTEAFF
NA,TRBV19,TRBJ2-2,NA,TGTGCCAGTAGATCCGGGACAACCACCGGGGAGCTGTTTTTT,CASRSGTTTGELFF
TRBD2,TRBV15,TRBJ2-7,NA,TGTGCCACCAGCAGAGATGCAGGACTAGCGGCCTACGAGCAGTACTTC,CATSRDAGLAAYEQYF
TRBD2,TRBV7-6,TRBJ2-7,NA,TGTGCCAGCAGCTTAGCCTATAGCGGGGCCTACGAGCAGTACTTC,CASSLAYSGAYEQYF
NA,TRBV7-7,TRBJ2-1,NA,TGTGCTAGCAGCTTTAGCGGAAGCTCCTACAATGAGCAGTTCTTC,CASSFSGSSYNEQFF
TRBD1,TRBV2,TRBJ2-1,NA,TGTGCCAGCATCCGACATGGACAGGGGAGGGAGCAGTTCTTC,CASIRHGQGREQFF
TRBD1,TRBV3-1/TRBV3-2,TRBJ1-4,NA,TGTGCCAGCAGCCACCGACAGGGAGCAACTAATGAAAAACTGTTTTTT,CASSHRQGATNEKLFF
TRBD2,TRBV7-2,TRBJ2-2,NA,TGTGCCAGCAGCCCAAGGACTAGCGGCACCGGGGAGCTGTTTTTT,CASSPRTSGTGELFF
TRBD2,TRBV3-1/TRBV3-2,TRBJ2-1,once,TGTGCCAGCAGCCCATTTGGGACTAGCGGGAGGAAAAATGAGCAGTTCTTC,CASSPFGTSGRKNEQFF
NA,TRBV7-9,TRBJ2-2,NA,TGTGCCAGCAGCTTCCACACGAACACCGGGGAGCTGTTTTTT,CASSFHTNTGELFF
TRBD1,TRBV30,TRBJ1-1,few,TGTGCCCTTGAGGGGGCTGGCACTGAAGCTTTCTTT,CALEGAGTEAFF
TRBD1,TRBV30,TRBJ2-7,NA,TGTGCCTGGAGTGTACTGAGGACAGGGATACACGAGCAGTACTTC,CAWSVLRTGIHEQYF
TRBD1,TRBV30,TRBJ2-5,NA,TGTGCCTTAGATACAGGGGGCAAAGTGGAGACCCAGTACTTC,CALDTGGKVETQYF
NA,TRBV27,TRBJ2-1,NA,TGTGCCAGCAGTTTTGTCTGGACTGGGGAGCAGTTCTTC,CASSFVWTGEQFF
TRBD1,TRBV23-1,TRBJ1-4,NA,TGCGCCAGCGGACAGGGGGCCATTTATGAAAAACTGTTTTTT,CASGQGAIYEKLFF
TRBD1,TRBV6-5,TRBJ1-5,NA,TGTGCCAGCAGTCCCCAGGGGGCTCAGCCCCAGCATTTT,CASSPQGAQPQHF
NA,TRBV6-5,TRBJ2-5,NA,TGTGCCAGCAGTTACTCGTCGGACTTCTCAGAGACCCAGTACTTC,CASSYSSDFSETQYF
NA,TRBV6-2/TRBV6-3,TRBJ2-7,NA,TGTGCCAGCAGTTACCCCCAACAGAGCTCCTACGAGCAGTACTTC,CASSYPQQSSYEQYF
NA,TRBV18,TRBJ1-1,NA,TGTGCCAGCTCACCGGACAAAATCGGGAACACTGAAGCTTTCTTT,CASSPDKIGNTEAFF
NA,TRBV5-1,TRBJ2-7,NA,TGCGCCAGCAGCCTCGAAGACAGAAACCCCTACGAGCAGTACTTC,CASSLEDRNPYEQYF
NA,TRBV7-2,TRBJ2-7,NA,TGTGCCAGCAGCTTAGGTACGGAGCCCCAGTACGAGCAGTACTTC,CASSLGTEPQYEQYF
TRBD1,TRBV29-1,TRBJ2-3,NA,TGCAGCGCTAACAGGGGGGACTCGCAGTATTTT,CSANRGDSQYF
NA,TRBV19,TRBJ1-3,NA,TGTGCCAGTTTACAGAACATTGGAAACACCATATATTTT,CASLQNIGNTIYF
NA,TRBV6-2/TRBV6-3,TRBJ2-1,NA,TGTGCCAGCAGTTACGTGGGAGCGAGGTACAATGAGCAGTTCTTC,CASSYVGARYNEQFF
NA,TRBV19,TRBJ2-6,NA,TGTGCCAGTAGTTCCCGGACAGCCTCAGGGGCCAACGTCCTGACTTTC,CASSSRTASGANVLTF
NA,TRBV5-1,TRBJ2-4,NA,TGCGCCAGCAGCTTGGAAGGGGGTAGGGGAAACATTCAGTACTTC,CASSLEGGRGNIQYF
NA,TRBV11-2,TRBJ1-1,NA,TGTGCCAGCAGCAAAAGTCCGGACACTGAAGCTTTCTTT,CASSKSPDTEAFF
TRBD2,TRBV24-1,TRBJ2-1,NA,TGTGCCACCAGTGACCACGCCAGCGGGAGCTCCTACAATGAGCAGTTCTTC,CATSDHASGSSYNEQFF
NA,TRBV29-1,TRBJ1-5,once,TGCAGCGTCGCTAGTTATAGCAATCAGCCCCAGCATTTT,CSVASYSNQPQHF
NA,TRBV7-2,TRBJ2-3,NA,TGTGCCAGCAGCTTAGTAAAGCGGAGAACTAGCACAGATACGCAGTATTTT,CASSLVKRRTSTDTQYF
TRBD1,TRBV4-1,TRBJ1-4,NA,TGCGCCAGCAGCCAAGGACAGGGGCTAAAAGAAAAACTGTTTTTT,CASSQGQGLKEKLFF
TRBD1,TRBV15,TRBJ2-4,NA,TGTGCCACCAGCAGATTCGGACAGGCCGTAGCCAAAAACATTCAGTACTTC,CATSRFGQAVAKNIQYF
TRBD2,TRBV24-1,TRBJ2-2,NA,TGTGCCACCAGTGATAGGACTAGCGGGCGCACCGGGGAGCTGTTTTTT,CATSDRTSGRTGELFF
NA,TRBV6-5,TRBJ2-4,NA,TGTGCCAGCAGTTATAGGCTAGGGGAGGACATTCAGTACTTC,CASSYRLGEDIQYF
TRBD2,TRBV7-6,TRBJ2-7,NA,TGTGCCAGCAGCCCGGGACTAGGATACGAGCAGTACTTC,CASSPGLGYEQYF
TRBD2,TRBV5-1,TRBJ2-1,NA,TGCGCCAGCAGCTTCGGACTAGCGGGAGGGCCGGTCTACAATGAGCAGTTCTTC,CASSFGLAGGPVYNEQFF
TRBD2,TRBV27,TRBJ2-7,NA,TGTGCCAGCAGCTCCAGGGCGACTAGCGGGGCCTACGAGCAGTACTTC,CASSSRATSGAYEQYF
NA,TRBV5-6,TRBJ2-7,NA,TGTGCCAGCAGCTTAAGGAAAATTGGAGGGAACCCCTACGAGCAGTACTTC,CASSLRKIGGNPYEQYF
TRBD1,TRBV18,TRBJ1-2,NA,TGTGCCAGCTCGCTAGGGGGACAGGGATCCTATGGCTACACCTTC,CASSLGGQGSYGYTF
NA,TRBV4-3,TRBJ2-5,NA,TGCGCCAGCAGCCAAGGCTCGGGAGAGCGAGAGACCCAGTACTTC,CASSQGSGERETQYF
NA,TRBV7-9,TRBJ2-7,NA,TGTGCCAGCAGCCCCAACCGGGCGGGGGAGCAGTACTTC,CASSPNRAGEQYF
NA,TRBV7-3,TRBJ2-3,once,TGTGCCAGCAGCCGCGGGGGCCCTAGCACAGATACGCAGTATTTT,CASSRGGPSTDTQYF
NA,TRBV20-1,TRBJ1-1,NA,TGCAGTGCTAGTACAGCCGAGGGCACTGAAGCTTTCTTT,CSASTAEGTEAFF
TRBD2,TRBV19,TRBJ2-1,once,TGTGCCAGTACCCCTAGCGGGGCGTCCTACAATGAGCAGTTCTTC,CASTPSGASYNEQFF
TRBD2,TRBV7-3,TRBJ2-1,NA,TGTGCCAGCAGCTTGGGAGGGACTAGCTCTGAGCAGTTCTTC,CASSLGGTSSEQFF
TRBD2,TRBV7-7,TRBJ2-5,NA,TGTGCTAGCAGCTTAGGGCTAGCGGGAGCGGAGACCCAGTACTTC,CASSLGLAGAETQYF
NA,TRBV18,TRBJ2-1,NA,TGTGCCAGCTCACAAAACTCCGGGACACCTTCCTACAATGAGCAGTTCTTC,CASSQNSGTPSYNEQFF
NA,TRBV15,TRBJ2-7,NA,TGTGCCACCAGCCAGTCCCGGACAACCTCCTACGAGCAGTACTTC,CATSQSRTTSYEQYF
NA,TRBV9,TRBJ2-1,NA,TGTGCCAGCAGTAGCACCGGGTCACGGTACAATGAGCAGTTCTTC,CASSSTGSRYNEQFF
TRBD2,TRBV7-9,TRBJ2-1,few,TGTGCCAGCAGTACCTGGGGCGGGAGGGCCCTCAATGAGCAGTTCTTC,CASSTWGGRALNEQFF